A single sample is the source of the 14 T cell receptor beta chains below, sequenced in a study of shared clonotypes between healthy human individuals. The table came from immunoSEQ multiplex PCR; TCRdb's copy has only in-frame clones and leaves some out. The sample lists some 900,000 clones; approximately 80% were seen once. The specimen sequenced was memory CD4+ T cells sorted from blood. Sample subset: CD45RA-negative fraction. The source of these receptors is a man aged 18 to 30 in good health.

The rearrangement joins TRBV29-1 to TRBJ1-4, with 7 bases identical to TRBD1. The J segment lost 5 bases and the V segment lost 7 bases, leaving 10 bases of the junction unmatched. Germline CDR1 SQVTM, CDR2 ANQGSEA. This CDR3 contains 14 residues. The CDR3 loop reads CSAQPPGQNEKLFF. The CDR3 nucleotides are TGCAGCGCCCAGCCTCCGGGACAGAATGAAAAACTGTTTTTT.

V and J are TRBV6-6 and TRBJ1-2; 7 bases line up with TRBD1. V lost 4 bases and J lost 0; bases outside the gene matches: 5. There are 15 residues in the CDR3. Germline V gene sequence: CDR1 MNHNY, CDR2 SVGAGI (reference sequence). The CDR3 protein is CASSSRQGTNYGYTF. CDR3 nucleotides: TGTGCCAGCAGTTCGCGACAGGGAACTAACTATGGCTACACCTTC.

The V call is TRBV6-5, the J call TRBJ1-1, with a tentative D call TRBD1 (5 bases). The CDR3 loop spans 12 amino acids. Germline V gene data show CDR1 as MNHEY and CDR2 as SVGAGI. V was clipped by 5 bases and J by 7 bases, with 11 bases between them. CDR3 in amino acids: CASSRGSGEAFF. CDR3 nucleotide sequence: TGTGCCAGCAGTCGGGGGTCGGGTGAAGCTTTCTTT.

V and J are TRBV21-1 and TRBJ2-7; the table names TRBD1, a call not compared with the DNA. TRBV21-1 represents a pseudogene. CDR3 length: 15 residues. The CDR3 nucleotides are TGTGCCAGCACCTCCCCTCGGGACAGGGAGTACGAGCAGTACTTC. This sequence encodes CASTSPRDREYEQYF.

J is TRBJ2-1 and V is TRBV6-6, with D possibly called TRBD1 or TRBD2 (6 bases each). Trimming took off 4 bases at V and 8 bases at J, with 15 bases between the two ends. The germline CDR1 and CDR2 sequences are MNHNY and SVGAGI (reference sequence). This CDR3 contains 14 residues. In DNA form, the CDR3 reads TGTGCCAGCAGTTCCCACGACAGGAGGGATGAGCAGTTCTTC. Its protein product is CASSSHDRRDEQFF.

The J gene is TRBJ1-2, the V gene TRBV5-1; perhaps TRBD1 as D (6 bases). V was cut by 7 bases and J by 2 bases, with 18 bases left in between. CDR3 size: 15 residues. The germline CDR1 and CDR2 sequences are SGHRS and YFSETQ. The CDR3 protein is CASALGGRGNYGYTF. The CDR3 DNA reads TGCGCCAGCGCCCTGGGAGGCAGGGGCAACTATGGCTACACCTTC.

The chain couples TRBV6-5 to TRBJ1-5, with 10 positions matching TRBD1. Trimming took 2 bases from V and 0 from J; bases not matched to a gene: 1. Germline V gene data show CDR1 as MNHEY and CDR2 as SVGAGI. The CDR3 has 16 amino acids. DNA of the CDR3: TGTGCCAGCAGTTACCGGGACAGGGGTAGCAATCAGCCCCAGCATTTT. It specifies CASSYRDRGSNQPQHF.

The J gene is TRBJ1-3, the V gene TRBV5-5; D uncertain. This CDR3 comprises 15 residues. Germline lookup yields CDR1 SGHKS and CDR2 YYEKEE (reference sequence). Trimming left V 1 base short and J 8 bases short, with 16 bases between. CDR3 sequence reads: CASSLTWAQTDTIYF. In nucleotides, the CDR3 is TGTGCCAGCAGCTTGACGTGGGCCCAAACGGACACCATATATTTT. The complete variable domain, with remaining parts taken from reference TRBV5-5 and TRBJ1-3, reads DAGVTQSPTHLIKTRGQQVTLRCSPISGHKSVSWYQQVLGQGPQFIFQYYEKEERGRGNFPDRFSARQFPNYSSELNVNALLLGDSALYLCASSLTWAQTDTIYFGEGSWLTVV.

With respect to this clone: The same CDR3 can be traced to other DNA sequences in this sample. The CDR3 loop is CASSESGTGTYEQYF. The CDR3 DNA reads as TGTGCCAGCAGTGAATCTGGGACAGGCACCTACGAGCAGTACTTC. This rearrangement joins TRBV6-1 to TRBJ2-7; 8 bases are shared with TRBD1. Germline V gene lookup returns CDR1 MNHNS and CDR2 SASEGT. V gave up 2 bases and J gave up 2 bases; unmatched junction bases: 5. The length of the CDR3 is 15 residues.

This chain connects TRBV6-5 to TRBJ2-7; 7 nucleotides agree with TRBD2. Per the germline V gene, CDR1 is MNHEY and CDR2 is SVGAGI. The ends lost 5 bases at V and 3 bases at J; junction bases unmatched: 7. The CDR3 is made up of 14 amino acids. CDR3 sequence reads: CASSRGLGVYEQYF. DNA of the CDR3: TGTGCCAGCAGTCGCGGACTAGGCGTCTACGAGCAGTACTTC.

V usage is TRBV12-5 and J usage is TRBJ2-7; 12 nucleotides align to TRBD2. Germline-derived CDR1 and CDR2 are LGHNT and FRNRAP. The CDR3 consists of 15 residues. The V and J ends lost 6 bases and 4 bases, in that order; junction bases with no gene match: 7. The CDR3 coding sequence is TGTGCTAGTGGCTTAGGACTAGCGGGATCATACGAGCAGTACTTC. Its translation: CASGLGLAGSYEQYF.

J is TRBJ1-6 and V is TRBV2; 7 positions agree with TRBD1. V was clipped by 4 bases and J by 10 bases; unmatched bases: 4. There are 13 residues in the CDR3. The V gene's germline CDR1 is SNHLY and CDR2 FYNNEI. CDR3 sequence (DNA): TGTGCCAGCAGTGCACAGGGGAACTCACCCCTCCACTTT. Its protein product is CASSAQGNSPLHF. The variable domain in full, with the rest retrieved from reference TRBV2 and TRBJ1-6, is EPEVTQTPSHQVTQMGQEVILRCVPISNHLYFYWYRQILGQKVEFLVSFYNNEISEKSEIFDDQFSVERPDGSNFTLKIRSTKLEDSAMYFCASSAQGNSPLHFGNGTRLTVT.

About this clone itself: Other DNA sequences in this sample translate to the same CDR3. The gene calls are TRBV5-1 and TRBJ2-5, with 9 bases identical to TRBD1. V trimming: 3 bases; J trimming: 2 bases; junction bases outside the gene matches: 2. The CDR3 consists of 14 residues. CDR1 and CDR2 from the germline V gene are SGHRS and YFSETQ. CDR3 bases: TGCGCCAGCAGCTCCGGGACAGGGCAAGAGACCCAGTACTTC. It translates to CASSSGTGQETQYF.

This rearrangement joins TRBV7-2 to TRBJ2-3, with D perhaps TRBD1 (5 bases). This CDR3 region has 13 residues. V dropped 7 bases and J dropped 5 bases, with 13 bases sitting between them. Looked up from germline, CDR1 is SGHTA and CDR2 is FQGNSA. The DNA of the CDR3 is TGTGCCAGCACCTATGGGCAGGGAGATACGCAGTATTTT. Translation: CASTYGQGDTQYF.